This TCR beta chain derives from a study of blood T cells in healthy people across ages. Study-wide context: About one barcoded TCR beta cDNA was captured per two T cells. Study-wide results and limits: Roughly linear declines in TCR beta diversity per million T cells occurred with age.

This clonotype was recorded only once. Its antigen is unidentified. A second PCR, run for about 6 to 12 cycles, used a sample-barcoded 5' primer plus a J-beta primer mix. MiXCR, applied by TCRdb to the 5' RACE reads, yields one record per CDR3 protein. The repertoire has some 750,000 distinct CDR3 sequences, 20% to 25% of them found once; the top ten carry about 22%. This CDR3 is built from 13 residues. CDR1 and CDR2 (germline): MDHEN, SYDVKM. V gave up 2 bases and J gave up 8 bases, with 12 bases separating them. V usage is TRBV28 and J usage is TRBJ1-2; TRBD1 might be the D (5 bases). Specimen: blood. The clonotype was recovered from a man aged 65 to 79 in good health. The CDR3 nucleotides read TGTGCCAGCAGTTTAAACCCGACAGACGGCTACACCTTC. Translation gives CASSLNPTDGYTF.